The 30 T cell receptor beta chains below all came from one sample that was sequenced in a study of blood T cell repertoires in COVID-19. TCRdb's copy holds only in-frame clones and misses some; the assay was immunoSEQ multiplex PCR. Among more than 85,000 clones listed, about 85% were seen once. What was sequenced was peripheral blood. These TCRs come from a human donor in a cohort sampled during active COVID-19.

V gene TRBV10-3 combines with J gene TRBJ2-1, with 16 bases fitting TRBD2. Looked up from germline, CDR1 is ENHRY and CDR2 is SYGVKD. The CDR3 sequence is 17 residues long. The trim removed 5 bases at V and 8 bases at J, leaving 9 bases unmatched. CDR3: CAISFSGTSGRVYEQFF. The DNA for the CDR3 is TGTGCCATCAGTTTTAGCGGGACTAGCGGGAGGGTCTATGAGCAGTTCTTC.

The chain links TRBV2 to TRBJ1-5; D may be TRBD1 (5 bases). Trimming took 5 bases from V and 7 from J, leaving 12 bases between them. Germline CDR1 SNHLY, CDR2 FYNNEI. The CDR3 loop spans 13 amino acids. CDR3 in amino acids: CASSLDTLQPQHF. The CDR3 coding sequence is TGTGCCAGCAGTTTGGACACGCTACAGCCCCAGCATTTT.

The rearrangement links TRBV25-1 to TRBJ1-2; weak D call: TRBD1 (5 bases). With 3 bases removed from V and 5 bases from J, the gap between germline ends came to 7 bases. The V gene's germline CDR1 is MGHDK and CDR2 SYGVNS. The CDR3 length is 12 residues. CDR3 loop: CASSEEGYGYTF. In DNA, the CDR3 is TGTGCCAGCAGTGAGGAGGGGTATGGCTACACCTTC.

This chain connects TRBV18 to TRBJ2-2, with 13 bases identical to TRBD2. The CDR3 extends over 17 amino acids. Germline CDR1 is KGHSH and CDR2 is LQKENI. With V trimmed by 6 bases and J by 6 bases, 10 bases remained unmatched. CDR3 nucleotide sequence: TGTGCCAGCTCCCGGACTAGCGGGGGCCCCGGGTCCGGGGAGCTGTTTTTT. Translating gives CASSRTSGGPGSGELFF.

The chain joins TRBV18 to TRBJ1-2; D is ambiguous. Trimming stripped 3 bases from V and 5 bases from J, with 7 bases between. Germline lookup yields CDR1 KGHSH and CDR2 LQKENI. CDR3 length equals 12 residues. The CDR3 region is CASSPQKYGYTF. The CDR3 bases are TGTGCCAGCTCACCGCAGAAGTATGGCTACACCTTC.

This rearrangement joins TRBV5-1 to TRBJ1-3; D may be TRBD1 (5 bases). CDR3 length: 13 amino acids. Germline V gene sequence: CDR1 SGHRS, CDR2 YFSETQ. The ends were cut back, 7 bases at V and 2 bases at J, with 10 bases in the middle. Here the CDR3 DNA reads TGCGCCAGCGCAGGGCAAGCTGGAAACACCATATATTTT. It specifies CASAGQAGNTIYF.

The V call is TRBV5-6, the J call TRBJ2-5; the D is unclear. The CDR3 contains 13 residues. Germline V CDR1 and CDR2: SGHDT, YYEEEE. The V end was cut by 4 bases, the J end by 4 bases, with 11 bases between. CDR3 region: CASSEQNRETQYF. The CDR3 region has the DNA TGTGCCAGCAGCGAACAAAACCGAGAGACCCAGTACTTC.

The chain is built from TRBV19 and TRBJ1-6; D is ambiguous. Germline-derived CDR1 and CDR2 are LNHDA and SQIVND (reference sequence). Trimming left V 5 bases short and J 11 bases short, with 13 bases between. The length of the CDR3 is 13 residues. CDR3 DNA sequence: TGTGCCAGTAGTCCACGGACGGGGACACCCCTCCACTTT. Translation gives CASSPRTGTPLHF.

V gene TRBV18 combines with J gene TRBJ1-5; no firm D call. Deletions cut 1 base from V and 2 bases from J, with 12 bases between. Germline loops: CDR1 KGHSH, CDR2 LQKENI. The length of the CDR3 is 16 residues. The CDR3 nucleotides are TGTGCCAGCTCACCACGAGAGGCGGTGGGCAATCAGCCCCAGCATTTT. Its translation is CASSPREAVGNQPQHF.

V gene TRBV2 combines with J gene TRBJ1-4; unclear D gene. The V gene's germline CDR1 is SNHLY and CDR2 FYNNEI. The CDR3 runs to 14 residues. With 7 bases removed from V and 5 bases from J, the gap between germline ends came to 14 bases. CDR3 nucleotides: TGTGCCAGCAACCTCGCACGGGAAAATGAAAAACTGTTTTTT. Its translation is CASNLARENEKLFF.

The rearrangement joins TRBV18 to TRBJ2-7; D uncertain. V dropped 3 bases and J dropped 2 bases, with 8 bases sitting between them. The CDR3 runs 13 residues. Germline V gene lookup returns CDR1 KGHSH and CDR2 LQKENI. The CDR3 bases are TGTGCCAGCTCACCCGACTTAGCCTACGAGCAGTACTTC. It yields the protein CASSPDLAYEQYF.

The chain employs TRBV10-3 and TRBJ1-3; 9 nucleotides match TRBD1. Looked up from germline, CDR1 is ENHRY and CDR2 is SYGVKD. CDR3 length equals 16 residues. V shed 0 bases, J shed 2 bases, and the junction held 2 bases outside the gene matches. CDR3 residues: CAISESTGGTGNTIYF. The CDR3 nucleotides read TGTGCCATCAGTGAGTCTACAGGGGGCACTGGAAACACCATATATTTT.

The gene calls are TRBV5-1 and TRBJ2-5; tentatively, D is TRBD2 (7 bases). The length of the CDR3 is 14 residues. CDR1 and CDR2 (germline): SGHRS, YFSETQ. Deletions cut 3 bases from V and 5 bases from J, with 14 bases between. The CDR3 DNA reads TGCGCCAGCAGCTCGGGGGGCTGGAAGGAGACCCAGTACTTC. The encoded protein is CASSSGGWKETQYF. The whole variable domain, remainder taken from reference TRBV5-1 and TRBJ2-5, is KAGVTQTPRYLIKTRGQQVTLSCSPISGHRSVSWYQQTPGQGLQFLFEYFSETQRNKGNFPGRFSGRQFSNSRSEMNVSTLELGDSALYLCASSSGGWKETQYFGPGTRLLVL.

The V call is TRBV5-4, the J call TRBJ1-2; 9 positions agree with TRBD1. The CDR3 covers 15 residues. With 3 bases clipped from V and 4 bases from J, the junction kept 7 bases outside the gene matches. CDR1 and CDR2 (germline): SGHNT, YYREEE (reference sequence). CDR3 sequence: CASSSPGQGVYGYTF. The DNA for the CDR3 is TGTGCCAGCAGCTCACCGGGACAGGGTGTCTATGGCTACACCTTC.

This clone was seen only a few times. The chain combines TRBV5-6 with TRBJ1-5; a weak D match, TRBD1 (6 bases). The CDR3 sequence is 13 residues long. CDR1 and CDR2 (germline): SGHDT, YYEEEE. V lost 4 bases to trimming and J lost 4 bases, with 9 bases between them. CDR3 sequence: CASSLRGNQPQHF. In nucleotides, the CDR3 is TGTGCCAGCAGCCTGAGGGGGAATCAGCCCCAGCATTTT.

V usage is TRBV4-1 and J usage is TRBJ1-1, with 7 bases that match TRBD1. This CDR3 comprises 16 residues. Germline trimming cut 4 bases from V and 1 base from J; bases unmatched to any gene: 9. Germline assignment: CDR1 MGHRA and CDR2 YSYEKL. In DNA, the CDR3 is TGCGCCAGCAGCCGAGTCCGGGACAGCTGGAACACTGAAGCTTTCTTT. It specifies CASSRVRDSWNTEAFF.

The V and J genes are TRBV28 and TRBJ1-3, with unresolved D. V was cut by 5 bases and J by 2 bases, with 19 bases left in between. CDR3 size: 17 residues. CDR1 is MDHEN, CDR2 SYDVKM, per germline. The DNA for the CDR3 is TGTGCCAGCAGTGTGGGTGGGGAGATGAAAACTGGAAACACCATATATTTT. Its translation is CASSVGGEMKTGNTIYF.

This chain connects TRBV9 to TRBJ2-1; TRBD2 might be the D (6 bases). Germline V CDR1 and CDR2: SGDLS, YYNGEE. Trimming removed 0 bases from V and 9 bases from J, with 13 bases in between. The CDR3 spans 14 residues. CDR3 DNA sequence: TGTGCCAGCAGCGTAGGTTCGGAGGGCGGTGAGCAGTTCTTC. It is translated as CASSVGSEGGEQFF.

The chain employs TRBV7-3 and TRBJ2-3; D is perhaps TRBD2 (6 bases). This CDR3 has 16 residues. Germline V gene data show CDR1 as SGHTA and CDR2 as FQGTGA. V was pared by 5 bases and J by 0 bases, with 15 bases between. The CDR3 coding sequence is TGTGCCAGCAGCCCGGGTAGCGCGGGGAGCACAGATACGCAGTATTTT. Translating gives CASSPGSAGSTDTQYF.

The chain carries TRBV30 and TRBJ1-2; 7 nucleotides match TRBD1. The germline gives CDR1 GTSNPN, CDR2 SVGIG (reference sequence). The J segment lost 4 bases and the V segment lost 3 bases, leaving 8 bases of the junction unmatched. The CDR3 totals 14 residues. This chain's CDR3 is CAWSVATGFYGYTF. For the CDR3, the DNA is TGTGCCTGGAGCGTGGCGACAGGGTTCTATGGCTACACCTTC.

This clone was picked up one time. V and J are TRBV9 and TRBJ1-1, with D possibly matching TRBD1 (5 bases). Germline CDR1 is SGDLS and CDR2 is YYNGEE. V was cut by 3 bases and J by 7 bases, with 16 bases left in between. CDR3 size: 14 residues. The CDR3 coding sequence is TGTGCCAGCAGCGGCAGGGAAGGGCCCGGTGAAGCTTTCTTT. Translated: CASSGREGPGEAFF.

The chain combines TRBV24-1 with TRBJ2-3; D not resolved. The germline V gene has CDR1 KGHDR and CDR2 SFDVKD. CDR3 length: 14 amino acids. Trimming left V 3 bases short and J 4 bases short, with 10 bases between. This chain's CDR3 is CATSDKEWADTQYF. Here the CDR3 DNA reads TGTGCCACCAGTGATAAGGAGTGGGCAGATACGCAGTATTTT.

This clone has only a few counts. The V call is TRBV3-1 (or the pseudogene TRBV3-2), the J call TRBJ1-2; 11 bases agree with TRBD1. CDR1 and CDR2 from the germline V gene are LGHDT and YNNKEL (reference sequence). Germline trimming cut 4 bases from V and 6 bases from J; bases unmatched to any gene: 4. The CDR3 contains 14 residues. CDR3 region: CASSPRTGGHGYTF. In nucleotides, the CDR3 is TGTGCCAGCAGCCCGCGGACAGGGGGCCATGGCTACACCTTC.

This clone has more than one count but fewer than ten. This chain links TRBV30 with TRBJ1-2; D remains ambiguous. Germline-derived CDR1 and CDR2 are GTSNPN and SVGIG (reference sequence). The CDR3 consists of 14 residues. The V gene lost 2 bases and the J gene lost 1 base, with 11 bases spanning the gap. CDR3 in DNA: TGTGCCTGGAGTCCGCCCTCGGTTAACTATGGCTACACCTTC. Protein sequence: CAWSPPSVNYGYTF.

This chain connects TRBV30 to TRBJ2-4; 8 nucleotides align to TRBD1. This CDR3 comprises 13 residues. The V and J ends lost 6 bases and 5 bases, in that order; junction bases with no gene match: 6. Per germline, CDR1 GTSNPN and CDR2 SVGIG (reference sequence). The CDR3 spells CACQQGGENIQYF. In nucleotides, the CDR3 is TGTGCCTGCCAACAGGGGGGAGAAAACATTCAGTACTTC.

This clone has only a few counts. J is TRBJ1-2 and V is TRBV2; D is unresolved. The CDR3 is 14 residues long. Germline V gene lookup returns CDR1 SNHLY and CDR2 FYNNEI. Trimming stripped 0 bases from V and 4 bases from J, with 9 bases between. CDR3 in DNA: TGTGCCAGCAGTGAAGCCCAGAGGAGCTATGGCTACACCTTC. Protein product: CASSEAQRSYGYTF. Based on the CDR3 plus reference TRBV2 and TRBJ1-2, the full variable domain is EPEVTQTPSHQVTQMGQEVILRCVPISNHLYFYWYRQILGQKVEFLVSFYNNEISEKSEIFDDQFSVERPDGSNFTLKIRSTKLEDSAMYFCASSEAQRSYGYTFGSGTRLTVV.

The chain couples TRBV19 to TRBJ1-1; D possibly corresponds to TRBD1 (5 bases). Germline values: CDR1 LNHDA, CDR2 SQIVND (reference sequence). Trimming took 6 bases from V and 4 from J, leaving 18 bases between them. The CDR3 has 15 amino acids. The CDR3 is CASSTGGGWSTEAFF. The CDR3 coding sequence is TGTGCCAGTAGCACCGGGGGAGGGTGGAGCACTGAAGCTTTCTTT.

V usage is TRBV11-3 and J usage is TRBJ2-2, with 7 bases that match TRBD1. The CDR3 sequence is 16 residues long. J lost 4 bases, V lost 3 bases, and 8 bases had no gene match. CDR1 is SGHNT, CDR2 YENEEA, per germline. The CDR3 spells CASSFGGWTGTGELFF. Here the CDR3 DNA reads TGTGCCAGCAGCTTTGGCGGGTGGACAGGCACCGGGGAGCTGTTTTTT.

The chain uses TRBV6-5 and TRBJ1-4; D is perhaps TRBD1 (5 bases). Germline V gene data show CDR1 as MNHEY and CDR2 as SVGAGI. Trimming removed 6 bases at V and 2 bases at J, with 10 bases between. There are 14 residues in the CDR3. This CDR3 is CASRSGGTNEKLFF. DNA for the CDR3: TGTGCCAGCAGGTCCGGGGGGACTAATGAAAAACTGTTTTTT.

This chain joins TRBV3-1 (or the pseudogene TRBV3-2) and TRBJ2-6; TRBD1 is a possible D gene (6 bases). This CDR3 comprises 16 residues. Trimming shortened V by 4 bases and J by 1 base, and 11 bases separated the two germline ends. The V gene's germline CDR1 is LGHDT and CDR2 YNNKEL (reference sequence). The CDR3 DNA reads as TGTGCCAGCAGCCGCACAGGGTCTTCTGGGGCCAACGTCCTGACTTTC. Amino acids: CASSRTGSSGANVLTF.